This is a list of T cell receptor beta chains from one sample in a study of blood T cell repertoires in COVID-19. The method was immunoSEQ multiplex PCR; TCRdb's version includes in-frame clones alone and lacks a portion of them. The sample consists of 100,000 to 150,000 clones, around 86% of them appearing once. The sample was peripheral blood. The source is an older woman with COVID-19, enrolled during active disease. The CDR3 runs from the conserved cysteine through the conserved F or W. D genes are given only for firm matches. Clone size is stated in some rows and not others, as once, few, many or a class when expanded.

v_gene,abundance,d_gene,j_gene,CDR3aa,CDR3nt
TRBV7-2,NA,NA,TRBJ1-2,CASSLARGYTF,TGTGCCAGCAGCTTAGCGAGAGGCTACACCTTC
TRBV5-6,NA,NA,TRBJ2-2,CASSLEFGGSGELFF,TGTGCCAGCAGCTTGGAGTTCGGAGGTAGCGGGGAGCTGTTTTTT
TRBV5-1,NA,NA,TRBJ1-2,CASSLEADSYGYTF,TGCGCCAGCAGCTTGGAAGCCGACAGCTATGGCTACACCTTC
TRBV28,NA,TRBD1,TRBJ1-1,CASSLPTGAANTEAFF,TGTGCCAGCAGTCTCCCCACAGGGGCAGCGAACACTGAAGCTTTCTTT
TRBV6-5,NA,TRBD1,TRBJ1-2,CASRRPGQDYGYTF,TGTGCCAGCAGGCGCCCGGGACAGGACTATGGCTACACCTTC
TRBV6-1,NA,TRBD1,TRBJ1-4,CASSEATGSGEKLFF,TGTGCCAGCAGTGAAGCGACAGGGTCGGGTGAAAAACTGTTTTTT
TRBV18,NA,TRBD1,TRBJ1-2,CASSPQGQGAHGYTF,TGTGCCAGCTCACCACAGGGACAGGGGGCTCATGGCTACACCTTC
TRBV9,NA,NA,TRBJ1-1,CASSVIAQNTEAFF,TGTGCCAGCAGCGTAATAGCCCAGAACACTGAAGCTTTCTTT
TRBV27,NA,NA,TRBJ2-5,CASSSDSGQETQYF,TGTGCCAGCAGTTCGGACAGTGGCCAAGAGACCCAGTACTTC
TRBV5-6,NA,NA,TRBJ1-4,CASSRPREAGGEKLFF,TGTGCCAGCAGCAGACCCCGGGAGGCCGGGGGAGAAAAACTGTTTTTT
TRBV2,NA,NA,TRBJ1-3,CASSDWQGGGNTIYF,TGTGCCAGCAGTGATTGGCAGGGAGGTGGAAACACCATATATTTT
TRBV3-1/TRBV3-2,NA,NA,TRBJ2-5,CASSPDRGGRFQETQYF,TGTGCCAGCAGCCCCGATCGCGGAGGGCGATTCCAAGAGACCCAGTACTTC
TRBV11-2,NA,TRBD1,TRBJ2-5,CASSLLQGASGETQYF,TGTGCCAGCAGCTTGCTCCAGGGGGCATCGGGAGAGACCCAGTACTTC
TRBV19,once,TRBD2,TRBJ2-5,CASSRTSGEQETQYF,TGTGCCAGTAGTAGGACTAGCGGGGAACAAGAGACCCAGTACTTC
TRBV18,NA,TRBD1,TRBJ2-5,CASSPRDRGYRETQYF,TGTGCCAGCTCACCTAGGGACAGGGGGTATCGAGAGACCCAGTACTTC
TRBV3-1/TRBV3-2,NA,NA,TRBJ1-5,CASSLDSAGQPQHF,TGTGCCAGCAGCCTTGACAGCGCTGGGCAGCCCCAGCATTTT
TRBV5-4,NA,TRBD1,TRBJ2-7,CASSLDRGYEQYF,TGTGCCAGCAGCTTAGACAGGGGGTACGAGCAGTACTTC
TRBV30,NA,NA,TRBJ1-1,CARKKDSNTEAFF,TGTGCCCGAAAAAAGGACAGTAACACTGAAGCTTTCTTT
TRBV6-1,once,NA,TRBJ1-5,CASSDPPGNQPQHF,TGTGCCAGCAGTGACCCCCCAGGGAATCAGCCCCAGCATTTT
TRBV10-1,NA,TRBD2,TRBJ2-5,CASSGRTSGEVETQYF,TGCGCCAGCAGTGGCCGGACTAGCGGGGAGGTAGAGACCCAGTACTTC
TRBV7-3,NA,NA,TRBJ2-3,CASKLSRTEDTQYF,TGTGCCAGCAAACTTTCGCGGACAGAGGATACGCAGTATTTT
TRBV6-6,NA,NA,TRBJ2-7,CASSSGFGYYEQYF,TGTGCCAGCAGTTCAGGGTTCGGCTACTACGAGCAGTACTTC
TRBV30,NA,TRBD1,TRBJ1-2,CAWSFRRGFGYTF,TGTGCCTGGAGTTTCCGCAGGGGGTTTGGCTACACCTTC